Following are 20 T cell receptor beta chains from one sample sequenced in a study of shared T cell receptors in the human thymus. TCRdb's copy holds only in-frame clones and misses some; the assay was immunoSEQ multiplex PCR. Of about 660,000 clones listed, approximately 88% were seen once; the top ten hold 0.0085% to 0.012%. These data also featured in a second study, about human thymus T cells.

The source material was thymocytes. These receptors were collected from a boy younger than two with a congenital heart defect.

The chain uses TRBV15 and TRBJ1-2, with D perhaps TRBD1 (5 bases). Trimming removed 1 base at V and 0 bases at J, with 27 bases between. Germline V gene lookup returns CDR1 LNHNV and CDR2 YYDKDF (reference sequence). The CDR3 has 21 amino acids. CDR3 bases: TGTGCCACCAGCAGAGGCCTCACCGGGACTTATAACTGGGGAGCTAACTATGGCTACACCTTC. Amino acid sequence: CATSRGLTGTYNWGANYGYTF.

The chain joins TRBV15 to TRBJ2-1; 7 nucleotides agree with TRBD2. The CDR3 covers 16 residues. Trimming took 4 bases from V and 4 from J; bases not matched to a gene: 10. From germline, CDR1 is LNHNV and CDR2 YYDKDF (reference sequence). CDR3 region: CATSTSGGLLYNEQFF. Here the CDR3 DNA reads TGTGCCACCAGCACCTCGGGGGGACTCCTTTACAATGAGCAGTTCTTC.

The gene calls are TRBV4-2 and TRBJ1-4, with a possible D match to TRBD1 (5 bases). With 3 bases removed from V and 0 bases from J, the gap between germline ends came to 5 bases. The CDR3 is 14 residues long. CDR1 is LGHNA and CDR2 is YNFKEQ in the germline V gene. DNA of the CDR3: TGTGCCAGCAGCCACAGGGCAACTAATGAAAAACTGTTTTTT. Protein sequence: CASSHRATNEKLFF.

The CDR3 DNA reads as TGCGCCAGCAGCCAGAAGGACAGCCGGGGGGACACTGAAGCTTTCTTT. It translates to CASSQKDSRGDTEAFF. The chain is built from TRBV4-3 and TRBJ1-1; the D gene is possibly TRBD1 (6 bases). Germline CDR1 reads LGHNA; CDR2 reads YSLEER. The CDR3 has 16 amino acids. The V end was cut by 3 bases, the J end by 3 bases, with 17 bases between.

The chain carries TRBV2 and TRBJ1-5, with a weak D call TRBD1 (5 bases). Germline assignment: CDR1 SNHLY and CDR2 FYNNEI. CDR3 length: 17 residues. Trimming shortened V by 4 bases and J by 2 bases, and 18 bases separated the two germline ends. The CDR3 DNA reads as TGTGCCAGCAGTGCCCAGGGAACCAGATTGGGCAATCAGCCCCAGCATTTT. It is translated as CASSAQGTRLGNQPQHF.

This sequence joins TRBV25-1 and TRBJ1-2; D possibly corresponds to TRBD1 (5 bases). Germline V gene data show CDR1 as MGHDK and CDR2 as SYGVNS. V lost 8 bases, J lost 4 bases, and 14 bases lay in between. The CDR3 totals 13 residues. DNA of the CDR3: TGTGCCAGCGGACAACCGGGGGTCTATGGCTACACCTTC. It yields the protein CASGQPGVYGYTF.

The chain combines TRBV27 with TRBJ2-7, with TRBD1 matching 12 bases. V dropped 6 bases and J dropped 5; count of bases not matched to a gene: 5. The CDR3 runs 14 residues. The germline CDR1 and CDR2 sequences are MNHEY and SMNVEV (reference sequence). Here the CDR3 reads CASRLGQGAHEQYF. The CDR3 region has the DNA TGTGCCAGCAGGCTGGGACAGGGGGCCCACGAGCAGTACTTC.

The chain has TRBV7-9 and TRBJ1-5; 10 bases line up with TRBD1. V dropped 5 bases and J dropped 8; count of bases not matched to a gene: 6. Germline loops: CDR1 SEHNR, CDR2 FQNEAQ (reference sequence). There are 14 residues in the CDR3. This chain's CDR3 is CASSETGGREPQHF. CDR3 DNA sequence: TGTGCCAGCAGCGAGACAGGGGGCAGGGAGCCCCAGCATTTT.

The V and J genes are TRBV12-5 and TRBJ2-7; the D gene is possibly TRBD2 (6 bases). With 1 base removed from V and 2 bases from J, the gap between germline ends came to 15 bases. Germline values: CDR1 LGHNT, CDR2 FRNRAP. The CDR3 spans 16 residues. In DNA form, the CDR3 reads TGTGCTAGTGGTTTGGGTCCCTACGGGGAGGCCTACGAGCAGTACTTC. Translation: CASGLGPYGEAYEQYF.

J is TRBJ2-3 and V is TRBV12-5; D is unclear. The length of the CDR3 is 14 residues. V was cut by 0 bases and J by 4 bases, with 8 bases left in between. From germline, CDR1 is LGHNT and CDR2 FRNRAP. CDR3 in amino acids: CASGLVLPSDTQYF. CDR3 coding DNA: TGTGCTAGTGGTTTGGTACTACCCTCAGATACGCAGTATTTT.

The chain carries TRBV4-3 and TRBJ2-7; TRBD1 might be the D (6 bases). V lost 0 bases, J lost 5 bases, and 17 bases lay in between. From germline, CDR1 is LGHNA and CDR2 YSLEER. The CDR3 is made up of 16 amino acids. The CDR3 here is CASSQEGDQGFHEQYF. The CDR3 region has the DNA TGCGCCAGCAGCCAAGAAGGGGATCAGGGGTTCCACGAGCAGTACTTC.

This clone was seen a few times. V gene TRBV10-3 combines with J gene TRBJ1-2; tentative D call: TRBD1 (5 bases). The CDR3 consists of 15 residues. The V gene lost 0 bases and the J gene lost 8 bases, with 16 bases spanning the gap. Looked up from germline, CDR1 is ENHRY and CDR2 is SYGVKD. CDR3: CAISESPPGTDGYTF. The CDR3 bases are TGTGCCATCAGTGAGTCCCCCCCCGGGACTGACGGCTACACCTTC.

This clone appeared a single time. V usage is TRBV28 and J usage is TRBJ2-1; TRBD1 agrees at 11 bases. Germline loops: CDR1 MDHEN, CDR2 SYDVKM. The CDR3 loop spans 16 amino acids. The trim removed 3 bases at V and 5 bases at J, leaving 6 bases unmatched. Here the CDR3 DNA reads TGTGCCAGCAGTTTGGACAGGGGGCCTAAGGACAATGAGCAGTTCTTC. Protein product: CASSLDRGPKDNEQFF.

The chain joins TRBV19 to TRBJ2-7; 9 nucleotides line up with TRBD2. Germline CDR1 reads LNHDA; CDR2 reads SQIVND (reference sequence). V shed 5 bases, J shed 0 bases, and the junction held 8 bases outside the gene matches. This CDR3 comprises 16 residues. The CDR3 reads CASSSYTSGYSYEQYF. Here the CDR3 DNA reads TGTGCCAGTAGTTCCTACACTAGCGGGTACTCCTACGAGCAGTACTTC.

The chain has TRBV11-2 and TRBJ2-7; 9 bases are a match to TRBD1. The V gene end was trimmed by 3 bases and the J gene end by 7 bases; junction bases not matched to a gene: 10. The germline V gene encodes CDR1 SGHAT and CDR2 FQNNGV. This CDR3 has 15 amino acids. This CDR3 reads CASSFPKQGAREQYF. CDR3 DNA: TGTGCCAGCAGCTTTCCCAAACAGGGGGCGAGGGAGCAGTACTTC.

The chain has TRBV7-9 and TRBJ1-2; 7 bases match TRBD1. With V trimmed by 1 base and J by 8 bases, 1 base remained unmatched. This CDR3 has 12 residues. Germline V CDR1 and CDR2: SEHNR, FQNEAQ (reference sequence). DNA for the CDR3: TGTGCCAGCAGCTTAGGGACAGGAGGCTACACCTTC. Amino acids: CASSLGTGGYTF.

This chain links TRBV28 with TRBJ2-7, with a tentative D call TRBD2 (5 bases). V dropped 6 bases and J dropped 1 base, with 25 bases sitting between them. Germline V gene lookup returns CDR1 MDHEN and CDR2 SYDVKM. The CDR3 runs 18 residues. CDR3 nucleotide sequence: TGTGCCAGCAGCAAAATAGGTAGCCCTGGGTCGGGGTCCTACGAGCAGTACTTC. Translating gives CASSKIGSPGSGSYEQYF.

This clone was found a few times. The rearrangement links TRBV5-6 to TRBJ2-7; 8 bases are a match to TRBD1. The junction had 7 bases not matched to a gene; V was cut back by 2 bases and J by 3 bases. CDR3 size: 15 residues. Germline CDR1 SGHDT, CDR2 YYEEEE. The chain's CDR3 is CASSFNRDRIYEQYF. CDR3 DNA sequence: TGTGCCAGCAGCTTTAACCGGGACAGGATCTACGAGCAGTACTTC.

The CDR3 nucleotides read TGTGCCAGTAGTATATCGACTAGCGGGAGGGGCAATGAGCAGTTCTTC. Protein sequence: CASSISTSGRGNEQFF. This chain connects TRBV19 to TRBJ2-1, with TRBD2 identical over 14 bases. V dropped 2 bases and J dropped 6; count of bases not matched to a gene: 3. This CDR3 spans 16 amino acids. CDR1 and CDR2 from the germline V gene are LNHDA and SQIVND (reference sequence). The entire variable domain, with the rest obtained from reference TRBV19 and TRBJ2-1, is as follows: DGGITQSPKYLFRKEGQNVTLSCEQNLNHDAMYWYRQDPGQGLRLIYYSQIVNDFQKGDIAEGYSVSREKKESFPLTVTSAQKNPTAFYLCASSISTSGRGNEQFFGPGTRLTVL.

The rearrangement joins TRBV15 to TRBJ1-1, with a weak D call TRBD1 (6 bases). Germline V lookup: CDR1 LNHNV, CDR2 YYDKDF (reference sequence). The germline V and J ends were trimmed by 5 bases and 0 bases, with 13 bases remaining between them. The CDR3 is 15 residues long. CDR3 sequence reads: CATSRGAGMNTEAFF. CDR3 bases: TGTGCCACCAGCCGGGGGGCAGGGATGAACACTGAAGCTTTCTTT.